The next 16 T cell receptor beta chains were all read from a single sample in a study of CD8 T cells in ankylosing spondylitis. Each CDR3 protein is one row after TCRdb ran MiXCR on the 5' RACE reads. In the table there are around 29,000 distinct CDR3 sequences, nearly 5.5% of which are singletons. What was sequenced was blood, either unsorted or a sorted T cell fraction (not recorded which). These receptors were collected from a female donor with ankylosing spondylitis or in good health (not recorded which).

This clonotype was observed many times. The J gene is TRBJ1-6, the V gene TRBV9; weak D call: TRBD1 (6 bases). V dropped 4 bases and J dropped 7 bases, with 12 bases sitting between them. CDR1 SGDLS and CDR2 YYNGEE come from the germline V gene. The CDR3 consists of 14 residues. CDR3 nucleotides: TGTGCCAGCAGCTCAGGACAGTTAAATTCACCCCTCCACTTT. Its translation is CASSSGQLNSPLHF.

This clonotype has at least ten counts. The chain employs TRBV9 and TRBJ2-2, with TRBD1 identical over 7 bases. Germline CDR1 reads SGDLS; CDR2 reads YYNGEE. Unmatched junction bases numbered 4, after V lost 4 bases and J lost 7 bases. The CDR3 is 13 residues long. CDR3 sequence (DNA): TGTGCCAGCAGCAGGGGGCCTTACGGGGAGCTGTTTTTT. Protein sequence: CASSRGPYGELFF.

At least ten counts were recorded for this clonotype. The chain is built from TRBV9 and TRBJ2-3; TRBD2 matches at 11 bases. The CDR3 spans 16 residues. Germline lookup yields CDR1 SGDLS and CDR2 YYNGEE. J lost 4 bases, V lost 5 bases, and 9 bases had no gene match. The CDR3 DNA sequence: TGTGCCAGCAGTTTTAGTAGCGGGAGGGAAGCAGATACGCAGTATTTT. It is translated as CASSFSSGREADTQYF.

The genes are TRBV9 and TRBJ1-2; TRBD1 matches 9 bases. Looked up from germline, CDR1 is SGDLS and CDR2 is YYNGEE. This CDR3 contains 15 residues. With 3 bases clipped from V and 2 bases from J, the junction kept 5 bases outside the gene matches. The CDR3 loop is CASSASGTGNYGYTF. DNA of the CDR3: TGTGCCAGCAGCGCCTCCGGGACAGGGAACTATGGCTACACCTTC. The full variable domain, in which reference TRBV9 and TRBJ1-2 provide the parts outside the CDR3, is DSGVTQTPKHLITATGQRVTLRCSPRSGDLSVYWYQQSLDQGLQFLIQYYNGEERAKGNILERFSAQQFPDLHSELNLSSLELGDSALYFCASSASGTGNYGYTFGSGTRLTVV.

This clonotype was seen at least ten times. The chain has TRBV9 and TRBJ2-7; 8 bases fit TRBD2. The V gene's germline CDR1 is SGDLS and CDR2 YYNGEE. The CDR3 spans 16 residues. V shed 2 bases, J shed 4 bases, and the junction held 11 bases outside the gene matches. CDR3 in DNA: TGTGCCAGCAGCGTCGGAGACGGACTAGCCTATTACGAGCAGTACTTC. Translating it yields CASSVGDGLAYYEQYF.

The sample holds many counts of this clonotype. The CDR3 nucleotides are TGTGCCAGCAGCGTACAAGGGCTAGCGGGAGAATTTGAGCAGTTCTTC. This sequence encodes CASSVQGLAGEFEQFF. V gene TRBV9 combines with J gene TRBJ2-1; TRBD2 matches 10 bases. J lost 9 bases, V lost 1 base, and 10 bases had no gene match. The CDR3 has 16 residues. Germline V gives CDR1 SGDLS, CDR2 YYNGEE. The full variable domain, with the rest looked up from reference TRBV9 and TRBJ2-1, is DSGVTQTPKHLITATGQRVTLRCSPRSGDLSVYWYQQSLDQGLQFLIQYYNGEERAKGNILERFSAQQFPDLHSELNLSSLELGDSALYFCASSVQGLAGEFEQFFGPGTRLTVL.

This clonotype has at least ten counts. The chain links TRBV9 to TRBJ2-5, with 15 bases lining up with TRBD2. Trimming at V came to 0 bases and at J to 5 bases, leaving 5 bases not matched to a gene. CDR3 length: 17 amino acids. Germline V gives CDR1 SGDLS, CDR2 YYNGEE. The DNA of the CDR3 is TGTGCCAGCAGCGTAGGGACTAGCGGGGGGGCCGGGGAGACCCAGTACTTC. Protein sequence: CASSVGTSGGAGETQYF. Based on the CDR3 plus reference TRBV9 and TRBJ2-5, the full variable domain is DSGVTQTPKHLITATGQRVTLRCSPRSGDLSVYWYQQSLDQGLQFLIQYYNGEERAKGNILERFSAQQFPDLHSELNLSSLELGDSALYFCASSVGTSGGAGETQYFGPGTRLLVL.

At least ten counts were recorded for this clonotype. The V gene is TRBV9, the J gene TRBJ2-7; D could derive from TRBD1 or TRBD2 (6 bases each). V was shortened by 0 bases and J by 3 bases, with 10 bases between the two germline ends. CDR1 SGDLS and CDR2 YYNGEE come from the germline V gene. The length of the CDR3 is 14 residues. CDR3 region: CASSVGGAIYEQYF. The CDR3 coding sequence is TGTGCCAGCAGCGTAGGGGGGGCCATCTACGAGCAGTACTTC.

A few counts support this clonotype. The V and J genes are TRBV9 and TRBJ2-5; 7 positions agree with TRBD2. The CDR3 extends over 17 amino acids. Unmatched junction bases numbered 13, after V lost 0 bases and J lost 5 bases. The germline V gene has CDR1 SGDLS and CDR2 YYNGEE. CDR3 in amino acids: CASSVALRAGAGETQYF. DNA of the CDR3: TGTGCCAGCAGCGTAGCTTTGAGGGCGGGAGCGGGGGAGACCCAGTACTTC.

This chain links TRBV9 with TRBJ2-6; weak D call: TRBD1 (6 bases). The germline V gene has CDR1 SGDLS and CDR2 YYNGEE. The V end was cut by 2 bases, the J end by 0 bases, with 9 bases between. CDR3 length equals 16 residues. The CDR3 DNA is TGTGCCAGCAGCGTGAGGGGGTACTCTGGGGCCAACGTCCTGACTTTC. The encoded protein is CASSVRGYSGANVLTF.

This clonotype was recorded at least ten times. The chain links TRBV9 to TRBJ1-2; 7 positions agree with TRBD1. Germline CDR1 reads SGDLS; CDR2 reads YYNGEE. The junction had 2 bases not matched to a gene; V was cut back by 0 bases and J by 6 bases. CDR3 length equals 13 residues. The chain's CDR3 is CASSVEGADGYTF. The CDR3 bases are TGTGCCAGCAGCGTAGAGGGGGCCGATGGCTACACCTTC.

There are many counts of this clonotype. J is TRBJ2-1 and V is TRBV9, with 15 bases matching TRBD2. This CDR3 has 17 amino acids. V lost 4 bases to trimming and J lost 9 bases; unmatched junction nucleotides: 11. Germline CDR1 reads SGDLS; CDR2 reads YYNGEE. In DNA, the CDR3 is TGTGCCAGCAGCCCGGGGACTAGCGGGGGGAAACAAGGTGAGCAGTTCTTC. This codes for CASSPGTSGGKQGEQFF. The variable domain in full, completed from reference TRBV9 and TRBJ2-1, reads DSGVTQTPKHLITATGQRVTLRCSPRSGDLSVYWYQQSLDQGLQFLIQYYNGEERAKGNILERFSAQQFPDLHSELNLSSLELGDSALYFCASSPGTSGGKQGEQFFGPGTRLTVL.

This clonotype was observed at least ten times. V and J are TRBV9 and TRBJ2-1; maybe TRBD2 (5 bases). Looked up from germline, CDR1 is SGDLS and CDR2 is YYNGEE. The V gene lost 0 bases and the J gene lost 4 bases, with 14 bases spanning the gap. The CDR3 is 16 amino acids. This chain's CDR3 is CASSVEAGGGYNEQFF. The CDR3 coding sequence is TGTGCCAGCAGCGTAGAGGCTGGAGGAGGTTACAATGAGCAGTTCTTC.

This clonotype was seen repeatedly, ten times or more. This chain connects TRBV9 to TRBJ2-1; TRBD2 aligns across 11 bases. V trimming: 0 bases; J trimming: 7 bases; junction bases outside the gene matches: 3. Per germline, CDR1 SGDLS and CDR2 YYNGEE. This CDR3 is built from 15 residues. Here the CDR3 DNA reads TGTGCCAGCAGCGTAGTGGCTAGCGGGAGGAATGAGCAGTTCTTC. Protein: CASSVVASGRNEQFF.

This clonotype has at least ten counts. The rearrangement links TRBV9 to TRBJ2-1; TRBD2 might be the D (6 bases). CDR3 size: 15 residues. Germline lookup yields CDR1 SGDLS and CDR2 YYNGEE. Trimming stripped 2 bases from V and 4 bases from J, with 13 bases between. The CDR3 loop reads CASSVSGGKYNEQFF. The CDR3, as DNA: TGTGCCAGCAGCGTTTCTGGAGGGAAATACAATGAGCAGTTCTTC.

V usage is TRBV9 and J usage is TRBJ2-2; the match to TRBD2 covers 14 bases. CDR1 SGDLS and CDR2 YYNGEE come from the germline V gene. The length of the CDR3 is 15 residues. The V gene end was trimmed by 5 bases and the J gene end by 7 bases; junction bases not matched to a gene: 4. The CDR3 nucleotides are TGTGCCAGCAGAGGGGGGACTAGCGGGAGCGGGGAGCTGTTTTTT. Protein: CASRGGTSGSGELFF.